This entry lists 22 T cell receptor beta chains sequenced from one sample in a study of T cells in Graves' hyperthyroidism and ophthalmopathy. Authors of the study amplified TCR beta CDR3 regions from RNA transcripts. The TCR CDR3 first-round RT-PCR relied on the HTBI primer set. Each CDR3 protein gets one entry after TCRdb re-called the multiplex PCR reads with MiXCR. The sample includes 45,000 to 75,000 distinct CDR3 sequences, about 49% of them seen just once. Sequenced input: blood. These TCRs come from a woman aged 25 to 39 with Graves' ophthalmopathy.

This clonotype was picked up many times. The CDR3 coding sequence is TGTGCCAGTAGTTTCGGACTAGCGGGAGGGTTGAATGAGCAGTTCTTC. Protein: CASSFGLAGGLNEQFF. V and J are TRBV19 and TRBJ2-1; 15 nucleotides align to TRBD2. The J segment lost 7 bases and the V segment lost 5 bases, leaving 6 bases of the junction unmatched. CDR3 size: 16 residues. Germline V gives CDR1 LNHDA, CDR2 SQIVND (reference sequence).

This chain connects TRBV19 to TRBJ2-5, with 7 positions matching TRBD2. The CDR3 contains 16 residues. Germline trimming cut 4 bases from V and 5 bases from J; bases unmatched to any gene: 13. Germline V gene lookup returns CDR1 LNHDA and CDR2 SQIVND (reference sequence). DNA of the CDR3: TGTGCCAGTAGTAGACGGATACTAGCGAGAGATGAGACCCAGTACTTC. Its translation: CASSRRILARDETQYF.

The chain employs TRBV5-6 and TRBJ2-1, with 16 bases that match TRBD2. Germline values: CDR1 SGHDT, CDR2 YYEEEE. The V segment lost 4 bases and the J segment 3 bases; nucleotides outside the gene matches: 10. CDR3 size: 19 residues. CDR3 DNA sequence: TGTGCCAGCAGCCTGGGACTAGCGGGGGGGTCAGTTCTCTACAATGAGCAGTTCTTC. Translated: CASSLGLAGGSVLYNEQFF.

This clonotype was seen at least ten times. V gene TRBV9 combines with J gene TRBJ1-3, with D maybe TRBD1 (5 bases). With 2 bases removed from V and 4 bases from J, the gap between germline ends came to 10 bases. This CDR3 comprises 14 residues. Germline V gene data show CDR1 as SGDLS and CDR2 as YYNGEE. The chain's CDR3 is CASSVGGDGNTIYF. The CDR3 coding sequence is TGTGCCAGCAGCGTTGGAGGGGACGGAAACACCATATATTTT.

The J gene is TRBJ1-3, the V gene TRBV30; D is possibly TRBD1 (6 bases). This CDR3 comprises 15 residues. Germline V lookup: CDR1 GTSNPN, CDR2 SVGIG (reference sequence). The V end was cut by 3 bases, the J end by 0 bases, with 12 bases between. The CDR3 DNA is TGTGCCTGGAGCCCTATGGACAGCTCTGGAAACACCATATATTTT. Encoded protein: CAWSPMDSSGNTIYF.

This clonotype was counted many times. The chain couples TRBV7-2 to TRBJ2-1; the D gene could be TRBD1 or TRBD2 (6 bases each). The V end was cut by 1 base, the J end by 8 bases, with 15 bases between. The CDR3 is made up of 15 amino acids. In germline, CDR1 is SGHTA, CDR2 FQGNSA. CDR3 sequence: CASSLEGGRRDEQFF. The CDR3 nucleotides are TGTGCCAGCAGCTTAGAGGGGGGCAGAAGAGATGAGCAGTTCTTC.

There are many counts of this clonotype. The rearrangement uses TRBV19 and TRBJ1-1; no clear D gene. This CDR3 has 13 residues. Germline V gene data show CDR1 as LNHDA and CDR2 as SQIVND (reference sequence). Trimming took off 6 bases at V and 1 base at J, with 9 bases between the two ends. The CDR3 coding sequence is TGTGCCAGTAGCGCCTTCCAGAACACTGAAGCTTTCTTT. It translates to CASSAFQNTEAFF.

At least ten counts were recorded for this clonotype. The V and J genes are TRBV7-2 and TRBJ1-6, with unresolved D. Looked up from germline, CDR1 is SGHTA and CDR2 is FQGNSA. Trimming stripped 1 base from V and 10 bases from J, with 14 bases between. This CDR3 region has 15 residues. CDR3 sequence: CASSLGSLGRSPLHF. The CDR3 DNA is TGTGCCAGCAGCTTAGGGTCCCTGGGGAGGTCACCCCTCCACTTT.

In its sample, this clonotype was seen many times. The chain joins TRBV5-8 to TRBJ2-1, with TRBD2 as a possible D gene (5 bases). V lost 4 bases and J lost 6, with 11 bases in between. CDR3 size: 13 residues. The V gene's germline CDR1 is SGHTS and CDR2 YDEGEE. CDR3 residues: CASSLVTSNEQFF. The DNA for the CDR3 is TGTGCCAGCAGCCTAGTAACTAGCAATGAGCAGTTCTTC.

With respect to this clonotype: Given a much more abundant clone one base away, this may be a read error. Here the CDR3 reads CASSPGAKSIQYF. DNA of the CDR3: TGTGCCAGCAGTCCAGGCGCCAAAAGCATTCAGTACTTC. The chain uses TRBV6-5 and TRBJ2-4, with unresolved D. Germline V gene lookup returns CDR1 MNHEY and CDR2 SVGAGI. The CDR3 contains 13 residues.

The J gene is TRBJ2-2, the V gene TRBV9; 8 positions match TRBD2. CDR1 and CDR2 (germline): SGDLS, YYNGEE. The CDR3 totals 18 residues. The V segment lost 2 bases and the J segment 7 bases; nucleotides outside the gene matches: 16. The CDR3 region is CASSVGTYSGGLIGELFF. The CDR3 DNA reads TGTGCCAGCAGCGTGGGGACTTACTCGGGGGGGCTTATCGGGGAGCTGTTTTTT.

Ten or more counts support this clonotype. The V gene is TRBV12-3 or TRBV12-4, the J gene TRBJ1-3; the D gene is possibly TRBD1 (5 bases). The CDR3 has 14 residues. The germline V and J ends were trimmed by 2 bases and 6 bases, with 11 bases remaining between them. CDR3 nucleotides: TGTGCCAGCAGTTTACAGGGCTTAAAAAACACCATATATTTT. Translation gives CASSLQGLKNTIYF.

This clonotype was seen repeatedly, ten times or more. The chain links TRBV6-1 to TRBJ1-6; D might be TRBD1 (5 bases). This CDR3 is built from 14 residues. Germline assignment: CDR1 MNHNS and CDR2 SASEGT. Trimming stripped 4 bases from V and 2 bases from J, with 6 bases between. CDR3 nucleotides: TGTGCCAGCAGTGCGGGGCCCTATAATTCACCCCTCCACTTT. Translated, it gives CASSAGPYNSPLHF.

This clonotype showed up many times. The V call is TRBV2, the J call TRBJ2-2, with 8 positions matching TRBD1. Trimming removed 4 bases from V and 3 bases from J; junction bases left unmatched: 4. The CDR3 totals 15 residues. The germline gives CDR1 SNHLY, CDR2 FYNNEI. In nucleotides, the CDR3 is TGTGCCAGCAGTGGGCAGGGGGCGGACACCGGGGAGCTGTTTTTT. It encodes CASSGQGADTGELFF.

This rearrangement joins TRBV2 to TRBJ2-1, with 10 bases lining up with TRBD2. CDR3 length equals 14 residues. J was trimmed by 5 bases and V by 5 bases; bases with no gene match: 3. Germline lookup yields CDR1 SNHLY and CDR2 FYNNEI. CDR3: CASSQTSGHNEQFF. CDR3 coding DNA: TGTGCCAGCAGTCAGACTAGCGGGCACAATGAGCAGTTCTTC.

At least ten counts were recorded for this clonotype. The rearrangement joins TRBV4-1 to TRBJ2-1, with a weak D call TRBD2 (6 bases). V dropped 1 base and J dropped 7 bases, with 14 bases sitting between them. In germline, CDR1 is MGHRA, CDR2 YSYEKL. This CDR3 has 15 residues. CDR3 sequence: CASSQVGRRDNEQFF. CDR3 nucleotide sequence: TGCGCCAGCAGCCAAGTAGGGAGGAGGGATAATGAGCAGTTCTTC.

This clonotype was counted many times. V gene TRBV19 combines with J gene TRBJ1-2; D not certain. Germline V gene data show CDR1 as LNHDA and CDR2 as SQIVND (reference sequence). CDR3 length: 14 amino acids. The V end lost 2 bases, the J end lost 5 bases, and 12 bases lay between the germline ends. This chain's CDR3 is CASSIIATDYGYTF. In DNA form, the CDR3 reads TGTGCCAGTAGTATAATTGCCACGGATTATGGCTACACCTTC.

This clonotype was counted at least ten times. The V and J genes are TRBV2 and TRBJ1-2; a weak D match, TRBD1 (5 bases). CDR1 and CDR2 (germline): SNHLY, FYNNEI. This CDR3 region has 13 residues. Trimming pared 6 bases from V and 7 bases from J, leaving 15 bases between. The CDR3 here is CASRQTVGGGYTF. In DNA, the CDR3 is TGTGCCAGCAGGCAGACAGTTGGGGGTGGCTACACCTTC.

Concerning this clonotype: No conserved phenylalanine or tryptophan is present at the end of the CDR3, so a read error is the likely explanation. J is TRBJ1-1 and V is TRBV20-1; D may be TRBD1 (5 bases). This CDR3 is built from 14 residues. Germline values: CDR1 DFQATT, CDR2 SNEGSKA (reference sequence). V was clipped by 5 bases and J by 3 bases, with 16 bases between them. The CDR3: CSASPQDRDTEAFL. The CDR3, as DNA: TGCAGTGCTTCGCCACAGGACCGAGACACTGAAGCTTTCTTG.

This clonotype was observed many times. The chain uses TRBV19 and TRBJ1-2; D is unclear. Germline CDR1 and CDR2: LNHDA and SQIVND (reference sequence). The CDR3 has 14 amino acids. Trimming pared 3 bases from V and 3 bases from J, leaving 11 bases between. This CDR3 reads CASSIRQQYYGYTF. The CDR3 coding sequence is TGTGCCAGTAGTATCAGACAACAGTACTATGGCTACACCTTC.

This clonotype has only one observation. The genes are TRBV19 and TRBJ2-2; 8 nucleotides line up with TRBD2. Germline values: CDR1 LNHDA, CDR2 SQIVND (reference sequence). V lost 4 bases to trimming and J lost 7 bases; unmatched junction nucleotides: 2. CDR3 length: 13 residues. The CDR3 reads CASSTGTSGELFF. The CDR3 DNA follows: TGTGCCAGTAGTACCGGGACTAGCGGGGAGCTGTTTTTT.

This clonotype was seen many times. The V gene is TRBV25-1, the J gene TRBJ2-3, with unresolved D. V dropped 7 bases and J dropped 7 bases, with 9 bases sitting between them. CDR1 is MGHDK and CDR2 is SYGVNS in the germline V gene. This CDR3 contains 11 residues. CDR3 in amino acids: CASTTGYTQYF. The CDR3 region has the DNA TGTGCCAGCACAACTGGTTATACGCAGTATTTT.